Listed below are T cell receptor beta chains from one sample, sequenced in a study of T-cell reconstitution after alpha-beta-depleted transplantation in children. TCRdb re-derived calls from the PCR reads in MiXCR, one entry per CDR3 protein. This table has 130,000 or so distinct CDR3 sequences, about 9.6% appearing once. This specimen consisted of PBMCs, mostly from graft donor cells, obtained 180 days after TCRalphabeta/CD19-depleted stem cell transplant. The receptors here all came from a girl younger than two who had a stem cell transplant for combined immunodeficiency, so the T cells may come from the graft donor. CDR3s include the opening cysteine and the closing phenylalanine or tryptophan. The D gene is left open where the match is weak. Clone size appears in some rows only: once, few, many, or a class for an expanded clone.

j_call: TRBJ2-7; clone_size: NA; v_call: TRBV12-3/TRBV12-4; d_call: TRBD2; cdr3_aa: CASSPGLAGPSYEQYF; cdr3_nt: TGTGCCAGCAGTCCCGGACTAGCGGGTCCCTCCTACGAGCAGTACTTC
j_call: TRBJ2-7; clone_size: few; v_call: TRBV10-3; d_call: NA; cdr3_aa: CAISDSNRNEQYF; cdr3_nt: TGTGCCATCAGTGACAGTAATAGGAACGAGCAGTACTTC
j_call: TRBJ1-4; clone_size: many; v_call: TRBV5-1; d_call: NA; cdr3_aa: CASSYDRRRNEKLFF; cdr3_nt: TGCGCCAGCAGCTACGACAGGAGACGAAATGAAAAACTGTTTTTT
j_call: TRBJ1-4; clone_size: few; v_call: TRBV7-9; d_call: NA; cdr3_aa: CASSSRPGHSTNEKLFF; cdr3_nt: TGTGCCAGCAGCTCCCGGCCGGGACACTCAACTAATGAAAAACTGTTTTTT
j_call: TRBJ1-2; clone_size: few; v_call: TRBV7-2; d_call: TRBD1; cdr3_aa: CASSLVGTVRRNYGYTF; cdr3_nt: TGTGCCAGCAGCTTAGTAGGGACAGTTAGGCGTAACTATGGCTACACCTTC
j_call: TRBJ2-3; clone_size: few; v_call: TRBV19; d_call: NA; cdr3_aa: CASETYGTDTQYF; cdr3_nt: TGTGCCAGCGAGACATATGGCACAGATACGCAGTATTTT
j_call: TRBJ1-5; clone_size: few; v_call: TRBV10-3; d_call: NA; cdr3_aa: CAISEGGSNQPQHF; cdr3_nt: TGTGCCATCAGTGAGGGTGGTAGCAATCAGCCCCAGCATTTT
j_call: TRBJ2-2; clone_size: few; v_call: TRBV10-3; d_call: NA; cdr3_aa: CAISTRGHPGLNTGELFF; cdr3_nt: TGTGCCATCAGCACCCGGGGCCATCCGGGACTTAACACCGGGGAGCTGTTTTTT
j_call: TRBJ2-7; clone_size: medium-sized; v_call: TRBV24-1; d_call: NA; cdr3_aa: CATSDLRNRTNRIEQYF; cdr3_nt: TGTGCCACCAGTGATTTGCGGAACAGGACAAACAGGATCGAGCAGTACTTC
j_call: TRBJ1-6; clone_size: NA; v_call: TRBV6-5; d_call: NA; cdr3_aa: CASSYSGLKYPPLHF; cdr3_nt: TGTGCCAGCAGTTACTCGGGACTAAAATACCCACCCCTCCACTTT
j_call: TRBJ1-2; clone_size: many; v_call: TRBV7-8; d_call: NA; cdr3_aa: CASSLARGNYGYTF; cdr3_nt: TGTGCCAGCAGCTTAGCGCGGGGTAACTATGGCTACACCTTC
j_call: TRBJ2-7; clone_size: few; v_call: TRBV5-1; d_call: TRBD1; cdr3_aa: CASSANRGSLLEQYF; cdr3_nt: TGCGCCAGCAGCGCAAACAGGGGATCGCTCCTCGAGCAGTACTTC
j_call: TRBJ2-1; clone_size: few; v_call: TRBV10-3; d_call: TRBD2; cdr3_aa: CAISLEREREQFF; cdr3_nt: TGTGCCATCTCCCTTGAGCGGGAGCGGGAGCAGTTCTTC
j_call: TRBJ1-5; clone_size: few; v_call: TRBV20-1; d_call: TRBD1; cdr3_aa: CSATDRGKQPQHF; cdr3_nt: TGCAGTGCTACTGACAGGGGGAAGCAGCCCCAGCATTTT
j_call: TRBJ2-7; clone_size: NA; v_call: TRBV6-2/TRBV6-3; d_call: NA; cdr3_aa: CASSYLPYEQYF; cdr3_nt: TGTGCCAGCAGTTACCTACCCTACGAGCAGTACTTC
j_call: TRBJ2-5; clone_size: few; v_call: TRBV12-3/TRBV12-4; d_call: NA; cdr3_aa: CASSTQYAGQETQYF; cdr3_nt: TGTGCCAGCAGTACCCAATATGCGGGACAAGAGACCCAGTACTTC
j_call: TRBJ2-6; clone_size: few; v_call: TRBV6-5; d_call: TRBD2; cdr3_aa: CASSYSAGAWSGANVLTF; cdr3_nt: TGTGCCAGCAGTTACAGTGCGGGAGCGTGGTCTGGGGCCAACGTCCTGACTTTC
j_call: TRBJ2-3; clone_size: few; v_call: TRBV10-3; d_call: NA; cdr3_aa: CAISGSGLSTDTQYF; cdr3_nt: TGTGCCATCAGTGGTAGCGGCCTTAGCACAGATACGCAGTATTTT
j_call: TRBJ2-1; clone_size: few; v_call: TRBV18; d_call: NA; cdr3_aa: CASSPPKAEPYNEQFF; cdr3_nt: TGTGCCAGCTCACCACCGAAAGCGGAGCCCTACAATGAGCAGTTCTTC